Presented here are 8 T cell receptor beta chains from one specimen sequenced in a study of T cell responses to AZD1222 COVID-19 vaccine. Here immunoSEQ multiplex PCR was the method, and the copy in TCRdb shows in-frame clones only, minus some. Of 120,000 or so clones in the sample, more than 85% were seen once. The sequenced sample was peripheral blood, obtained on day 0 of MenACWY control vaccination. The receptors here all came from an adult in good health.

The rearrangement links TRBV4-2 to TRBJ2-7, with 8 bases fitting TRBD1. Germline CDR1 reads LGHNA; CDR2 reads YNFKEQ. V lost 0 bases and J lost 0; bases outside the gene matches: 7. There are 17 residues in the CDR3. This CDR3 is CASSQESGTGHSYEQYF. The CDR3 nucleotides are TGTGCCAGCAGCCAAGAATCAGGGACAGGTCACTCCTACGAGCAGTACTTC.

This sequence joins TRBV25-1 and TRBJ2-1, with a possible D match to TRBD2 (6 bases). The CDR3 covers 14 residues. V lost 4 bases to trimming and J lost 7 bases, with 14 bases between them. Germline CDR1 reads MGHDK; CDR2 reads SYGVNS. The DNA of the CDR3 is TGTGCCAGCAGTGTTTCCAGAGGGAGGAATGAGCAGTTCTTC. Protein product: CASSVSRGRNEQFF.

The chain uses TRBV7-6 and TRBJ2-2, with a possible D match to TRBD1 (5 bases). In germline, CDR1 is SGHVS, CDR2 FNYEAQ. V was trimmed by 1 base and J by 3 bases, leaving 9 bases between them. This CDR3 is built from 15 residues. In DNA form, the CDR3 reads TGTGCCAGCAGCTTAGTGGGGCAAGACACCGGGGAGCTGTTTTTT. Translation: CASSLVGQDTGELFF. Full variable domain (missing parts from reference TRBV7-6 and TRBJ2-2): GAGVSQSPRYKVTKRGQDVALRCDPISGHVSLYWYRQALGQGPEFLTYFNYEAQQDKSGLPNDRFSAERPEGSISTLTIQRTEQRDSAMYRCASSLVGQDTGELFFGEGSRLTVL.

The V call is TRBV3-1 (or the pseudogene TRBV3-2), the J call TRBJ2-5; D unclear. The CDR3 has 16 amino acids. Trimming left V 5 bases short and J 5 bases short, with 21 bases between. The germline gives CDR1 LGHDT, CDR2 YNNKEL (reference sequence). In DNA, the CDR3 is TGTGCCAGCAGCGCACCTTGTCTTTCTTTCTCTGAGACCCAGTACTTC. Its protein is CASSAPCLSFSETQYF.

V usage is TRBV29-1 and J usage is TRBJ2-7; 7 nucleotides align to TRBD1. Trimming at V came to 6 bases and at J to 2 bases, leaving 7 bases not matched to a gene. Germline CDR1 SQVTM, CDR2 ANQGSEA. This CDR3 comprises 13 residues. The CDR3 DNA follows: TGCAGCGTCAAGGAAGGGACAGCCTACGAGCAGTACTTC. As protein: CSVKEGTAYEQYF.

The chain combines TRBV11-1 with TRBJ2-5; maybe TRBD2 (6 bases). V shed 5 bases and J shed 2 bases, with 15 bases lying between them. The CDR3 runs to 15 residues. Germline V gene lookup returns CDR1 SGHAT and CDR2 FQDESV (reference sequence). CDR3 nucleotides: TGTGCCAGCAGCCGAGGCGGGACGGCTCAAGAGACCCAGTACTTC. It yields the protein CASSRGGTAQETQYF.

On this clone: Other DNA sequences in this specimen translate into the identical CDR3. V and J are TRBV7-2 and TRBJ1-3; D gene ambiguous. CDR1 SGHTA and CDR2 FQGNSA come from the germline V gene. V was pared by 1 base and J by 2 bases, with 6 bases between. The CDR3 sequence is 14 residues long. This CDR3 is CASSLGGTGNTIYF. The CDR3 DNA sequence: TGTGCCAGCAGCTTAGGAGGAACTGGAAACACCATATATTTT.

The gene calls are TRBV6-5 and TRBJ1-1; no firm D call. CDR1 and CDR2 from the germline V gene are MNHEY and SVGAGI. The V and J ends lost 3 bases and 1 base respectively, with 6 bases between them. The CDR3 spans 13 residues. This CDR3 reads CASSYSENTEAFF. Written as DNA, the CDR3 is TGTGCCAGCAGTTATAGTGAGAACACTGAAGCTTTCTTT.